Given below is one TCR beta chain in context. Its antigen is unknown. CDR1 is MNHEY, CDR2 SMNVEV, per germline (reference sequence). The trim removed 5 bases at V and 9 bases at J, leaving 12 bases unmatched. This CDR3 comprises 15 residues. This entry belongs to a study of T-cell memory formation after mild COVID-19. General observations from the study: The study detected some responding clones in pre-infection memory, suggesting cross-reactive memory joined.

TCRdb reprocessed the 5' RACE reads with MiXCR, giving one entry per CDR3 protein. The repertoire holds about 400,000 distinct CDR3 sequences, with 14% as singletons. This sequence originates from a young man who had mild COVID-19 (a few samples of this study predate the infection). Cell type and time point are not known. The chain uses TRBV27 and TRBJ2-1; 8 bases map to TRBD1. The sequenced material came from PBMCs or a T cell subset sorted from them (not recorded which). The CDR3 sequence is CASSPYSTGDGEQFF. DNA of the CDR3: TGTGCCAGCAGTCCGTATTCGACAGGGGACGGTGAGCAGTTCTTC.